This T cell receptor (beta chain) came from a study of blood T cells in healthy people across ages. This clonotype has a handful of counts. Its cognate antigen is unknown. Deletions cut 7 bases from V and 4 bases from J, with 17 bases between. The CDR3 spans 15 residues. Germline CDR1 reads LNHDA; CDR2 reads SQIVND (reference sequence). Study-level results: In the absence of known donor CMV status, changes in expanded clonotypes were possibly confounded.

At least 6.5 million PBMCs were isolated per sample. The use of a sample-barcoded 5' primer and a J-beta primer mix characterized a second PCR of roughly 7 to 11 cycles. Each CDR3 protein is one row after TCRdb ran MiXCR on the 5' RACE reads. The sample carries roughly 500,000 distinct CDR3 sequences, under 30% recorded once. The sample was also reused in another study, on T cells of mothers and their children. As that report states: Whether related or unrelated, pairs show similar shaping of TCR recombination output by thymic selection. No persistent microchimeric T cell clones were detected.

The sequence was collected from a boy aged 5-17 years in good health. This chain uses TRBV19 with TRBJ1-5; the D gene is possibly TRBD1 (6 bases). Sequenced: blood. This chain's CDR3 is CASTPRDNWNQPQHF. The CDR3 nucleotides are TGTGCCAGTACCCCGAGGGACAACTGGAATCAGCCCCAGCATTTT.